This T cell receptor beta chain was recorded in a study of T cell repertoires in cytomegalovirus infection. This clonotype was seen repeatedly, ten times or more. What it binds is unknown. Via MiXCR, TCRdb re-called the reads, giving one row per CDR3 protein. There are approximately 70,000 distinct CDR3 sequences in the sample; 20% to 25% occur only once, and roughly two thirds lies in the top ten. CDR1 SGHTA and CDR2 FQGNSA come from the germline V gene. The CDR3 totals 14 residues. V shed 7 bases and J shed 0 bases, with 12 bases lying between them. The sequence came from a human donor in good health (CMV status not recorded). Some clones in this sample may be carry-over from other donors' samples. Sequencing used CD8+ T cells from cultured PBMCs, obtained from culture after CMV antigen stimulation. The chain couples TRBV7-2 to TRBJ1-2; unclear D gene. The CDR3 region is CASTPHRANYGYTF. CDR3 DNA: TGTGCCAGCACCCCTCACCGTGCTAACTATGGCTACACCTTC.